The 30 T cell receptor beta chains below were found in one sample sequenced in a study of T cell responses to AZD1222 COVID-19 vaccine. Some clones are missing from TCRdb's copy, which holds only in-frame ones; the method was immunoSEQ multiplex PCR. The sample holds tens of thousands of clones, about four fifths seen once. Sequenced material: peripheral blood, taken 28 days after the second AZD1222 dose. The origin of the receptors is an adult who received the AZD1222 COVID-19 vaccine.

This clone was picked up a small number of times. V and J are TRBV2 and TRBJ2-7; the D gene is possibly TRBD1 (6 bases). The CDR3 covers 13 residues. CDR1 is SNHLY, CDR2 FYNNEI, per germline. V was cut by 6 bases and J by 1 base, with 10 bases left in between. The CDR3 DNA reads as TGTGCCAGCAGAAGGGACACGTCCTACGAGCAGTACTTC. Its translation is CASRRDTSYEQYF.

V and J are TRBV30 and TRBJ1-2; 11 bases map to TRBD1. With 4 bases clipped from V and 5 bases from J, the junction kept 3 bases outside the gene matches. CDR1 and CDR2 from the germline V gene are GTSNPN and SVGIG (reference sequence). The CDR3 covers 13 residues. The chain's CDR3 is CAWIGTGGYGYTF. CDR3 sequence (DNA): TGTGCCTGGATTGGGACAGGGGGTTATGGCTACACCTTC.

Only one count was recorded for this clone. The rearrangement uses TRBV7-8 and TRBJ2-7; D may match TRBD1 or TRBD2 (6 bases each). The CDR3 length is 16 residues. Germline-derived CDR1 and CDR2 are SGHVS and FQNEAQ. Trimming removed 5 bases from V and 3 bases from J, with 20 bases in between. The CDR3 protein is CASSLKGGRTVYEQYF. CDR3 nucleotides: TGTGCCAGCAGCCTGAAGGGGGGCAGGACCGTCTACGAGCAGTACTTC.

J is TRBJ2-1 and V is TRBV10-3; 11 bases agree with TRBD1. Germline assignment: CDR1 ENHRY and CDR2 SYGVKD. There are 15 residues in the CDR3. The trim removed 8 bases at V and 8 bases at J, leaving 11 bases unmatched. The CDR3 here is CAIGTGGREGDEQFF. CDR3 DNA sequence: TGTGCCATCGGGACAGGGGGTCGGGAGGGCGATGAGCAGTTCTTC.

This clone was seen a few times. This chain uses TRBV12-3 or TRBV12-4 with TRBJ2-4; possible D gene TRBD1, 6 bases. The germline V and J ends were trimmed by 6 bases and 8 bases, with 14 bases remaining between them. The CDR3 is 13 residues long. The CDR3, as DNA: TGTGCCAGCAGCCGGGACAATTCTGACATTCAGTACTTC. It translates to CASSRDNSDIQYF.

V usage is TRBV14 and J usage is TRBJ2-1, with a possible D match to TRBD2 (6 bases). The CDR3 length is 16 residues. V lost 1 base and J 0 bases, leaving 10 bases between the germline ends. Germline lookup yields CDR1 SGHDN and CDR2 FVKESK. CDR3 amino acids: CASSQASGFSYNEQFF. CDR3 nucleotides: TGTGCCAGCAGCCAAGCCAGCGGGTTCTCCTACAATGAGCAGTTCTTC.

The CDR3 here is CASSVSLQGDTEAFF. The CDR3, as DNA: TGTGCCAGCAGCGTTAGTTTACAGGGGGACACTGAAGCTTTCTTT. V is TRBV9 and J is TRBJ1-1; 8 bases fit TRBD1. The J segment lost 3 bases and the V segment lost 2 bases, leaving 6 bases of the junction unmatched. This CDR3 has 15 amino acids. Germline V CDR1 and CDR2: SGDLS, YYNGEE.

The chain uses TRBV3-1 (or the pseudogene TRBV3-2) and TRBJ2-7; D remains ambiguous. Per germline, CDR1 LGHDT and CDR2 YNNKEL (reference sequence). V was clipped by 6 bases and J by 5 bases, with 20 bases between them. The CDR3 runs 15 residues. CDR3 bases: TGTGCCAGCAGGCACGGAGATCCGGGCCGGCACGAGCAGTACTTC. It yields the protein CASRHGDPGRHEQYF.

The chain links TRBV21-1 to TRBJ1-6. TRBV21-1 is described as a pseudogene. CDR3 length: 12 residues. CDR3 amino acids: CASRNGVVALHF. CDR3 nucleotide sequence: TGTGCCAGCAGAAACGGGGTTGTGGCCCTCCACTTT.

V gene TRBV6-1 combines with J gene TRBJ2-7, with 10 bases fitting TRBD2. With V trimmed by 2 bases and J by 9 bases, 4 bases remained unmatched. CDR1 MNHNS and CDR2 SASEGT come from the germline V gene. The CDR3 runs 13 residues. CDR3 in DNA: TGTGCCAGCAGTGAATTAGCGGGGGGACGGCAGTACTTC. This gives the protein CASSELAGGRQYF.

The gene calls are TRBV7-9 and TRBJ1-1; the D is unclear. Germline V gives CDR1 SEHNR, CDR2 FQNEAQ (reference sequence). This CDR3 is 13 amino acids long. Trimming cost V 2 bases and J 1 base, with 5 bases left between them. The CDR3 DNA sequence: TGTGCCAGCAGCTTATACGAGAACACTGAAGCTTTCTTT. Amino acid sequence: CASSLYENTEAFF.

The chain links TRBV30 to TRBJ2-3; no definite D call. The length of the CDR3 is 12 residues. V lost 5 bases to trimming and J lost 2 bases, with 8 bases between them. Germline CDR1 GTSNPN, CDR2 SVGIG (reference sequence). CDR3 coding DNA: TGTGCCTGGGATCTCATCACAGATACGCAGTATTTT. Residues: CAWDLITDTQYF.

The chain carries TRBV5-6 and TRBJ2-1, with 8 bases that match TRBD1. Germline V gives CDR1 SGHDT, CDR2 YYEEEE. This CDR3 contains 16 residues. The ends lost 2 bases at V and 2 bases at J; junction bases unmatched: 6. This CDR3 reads CASSFSVTGAYNEQFF. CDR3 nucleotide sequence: TGTGCCAGCAGCTTTTCTGTGACAGGGGCCTACAATGAGCAGTTCTTC.

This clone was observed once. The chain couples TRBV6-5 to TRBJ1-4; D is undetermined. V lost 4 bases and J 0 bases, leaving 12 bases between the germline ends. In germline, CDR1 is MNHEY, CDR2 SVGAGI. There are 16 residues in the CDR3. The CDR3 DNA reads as TGTGCCAGCAGTTCCTCAGGCAATCCAACTAATGAAAAACTGTTTTTT. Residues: CASSSSGNPTNEKLFF.

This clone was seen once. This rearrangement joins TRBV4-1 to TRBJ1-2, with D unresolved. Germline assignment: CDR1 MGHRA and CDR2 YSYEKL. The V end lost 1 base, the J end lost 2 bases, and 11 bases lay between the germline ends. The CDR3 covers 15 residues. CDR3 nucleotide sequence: TGCGCCAGCAGCCAAGGCCAATCTATCAACTATGGCTACACCTTC. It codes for CASSQGQSINYGYTF.

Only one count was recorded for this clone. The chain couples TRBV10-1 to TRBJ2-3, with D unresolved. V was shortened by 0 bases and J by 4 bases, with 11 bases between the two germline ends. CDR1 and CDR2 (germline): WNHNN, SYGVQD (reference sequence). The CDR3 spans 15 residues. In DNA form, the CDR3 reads TGCGCCAGCAGTGAGTCAATGGGCTTGCCAGATACGCAGTATTTT. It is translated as CASSESMGLPDTQYF.

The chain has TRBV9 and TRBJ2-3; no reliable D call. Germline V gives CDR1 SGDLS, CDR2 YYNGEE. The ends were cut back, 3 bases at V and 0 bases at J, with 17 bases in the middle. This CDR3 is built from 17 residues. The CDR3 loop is CASSESRPPTSTDTQYF. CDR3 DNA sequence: TGTGCCAGCAGCGAATCAAGACCACCGACTAGCACAGATACGCAGTATTTT.

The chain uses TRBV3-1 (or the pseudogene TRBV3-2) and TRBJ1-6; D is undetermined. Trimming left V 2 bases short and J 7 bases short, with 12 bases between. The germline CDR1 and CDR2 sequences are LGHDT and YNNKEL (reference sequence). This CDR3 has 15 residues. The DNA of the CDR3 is TGTGCCAGCAGCCAACTGCAGGTGGGGAATTCACCCCTCCACTTT. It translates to CASSQLQVGNSPLHF.

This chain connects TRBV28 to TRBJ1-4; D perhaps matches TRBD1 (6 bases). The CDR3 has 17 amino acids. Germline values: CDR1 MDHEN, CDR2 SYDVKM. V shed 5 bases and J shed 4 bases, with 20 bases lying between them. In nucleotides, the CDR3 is TGTGCCAGCAGTCACAACGGTGGGGGGCAATTTAATGAAAAACTGTTTTTT. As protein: CASSHNGGGQFNEKLFF.

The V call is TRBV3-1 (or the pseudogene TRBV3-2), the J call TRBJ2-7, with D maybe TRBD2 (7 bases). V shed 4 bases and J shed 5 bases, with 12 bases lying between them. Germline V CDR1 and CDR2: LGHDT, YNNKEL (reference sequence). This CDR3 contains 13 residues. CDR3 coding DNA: TGTGCCAGCAGCCCTCGGGGGGCCGACGAGCAGTACTTC. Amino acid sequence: CASSPRGADEQYF.

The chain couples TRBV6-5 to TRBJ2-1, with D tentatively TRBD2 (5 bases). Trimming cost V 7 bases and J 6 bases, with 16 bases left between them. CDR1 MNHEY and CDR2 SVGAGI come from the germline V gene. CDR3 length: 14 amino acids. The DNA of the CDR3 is TGTGCCAGCAACCAAACGGGATGGGGCAATGAGCAGTTCTTC. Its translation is CASNQTGWGNEQFF.

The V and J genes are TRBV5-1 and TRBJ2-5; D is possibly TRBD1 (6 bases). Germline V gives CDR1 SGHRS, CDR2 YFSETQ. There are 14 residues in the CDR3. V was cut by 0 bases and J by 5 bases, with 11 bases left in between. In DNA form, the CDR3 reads TGCGCCAGCAGCTTGGAGGGACAATACGAGACCCAGTACTTC. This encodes CASSLEGQYETQYF.

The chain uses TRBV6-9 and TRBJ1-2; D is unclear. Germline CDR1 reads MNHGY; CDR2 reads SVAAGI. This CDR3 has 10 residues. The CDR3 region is CDYRYLGYTF. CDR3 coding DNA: TGTGACTATAGATACCTTGGCTACACCTTC.

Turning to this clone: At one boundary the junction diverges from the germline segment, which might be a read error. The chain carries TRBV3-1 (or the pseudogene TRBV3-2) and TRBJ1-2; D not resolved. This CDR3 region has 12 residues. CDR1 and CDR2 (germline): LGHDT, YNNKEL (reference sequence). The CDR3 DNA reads TGTGCCAGCAGCCAGACTCAGACGGCCCTCTACTTC. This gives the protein CASSQTQTALYF.

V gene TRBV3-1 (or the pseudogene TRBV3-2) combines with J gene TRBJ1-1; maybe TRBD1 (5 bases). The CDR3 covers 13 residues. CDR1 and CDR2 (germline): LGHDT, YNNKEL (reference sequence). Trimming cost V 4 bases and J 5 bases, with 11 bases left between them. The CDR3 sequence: CASSLGGVTEAFF. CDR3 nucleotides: TGTGCCAGCAGCCTGGGAGGGGTTACTGAAGCTTTCTTT.

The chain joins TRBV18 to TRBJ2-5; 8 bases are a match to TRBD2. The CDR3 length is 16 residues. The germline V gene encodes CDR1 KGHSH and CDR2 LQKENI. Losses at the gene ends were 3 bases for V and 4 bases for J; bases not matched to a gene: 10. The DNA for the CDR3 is TGTGCCAGCTCACCTGTTGCGGGGGGCCATCCAGAGACCCAGTACTTC. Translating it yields CASSPVAGGHPETQYF. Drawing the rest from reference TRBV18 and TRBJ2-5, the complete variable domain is NAGVMQNPRHLVRRRGQEARLRCSPMKGHSHVYWYRQLPEEGLKFMVYLQKENIIDESGMPKERFSAEFPKEGPSILRIQQVVRGDSAAYFCASSPVAGGHPETQYFGPGTRLLVL.

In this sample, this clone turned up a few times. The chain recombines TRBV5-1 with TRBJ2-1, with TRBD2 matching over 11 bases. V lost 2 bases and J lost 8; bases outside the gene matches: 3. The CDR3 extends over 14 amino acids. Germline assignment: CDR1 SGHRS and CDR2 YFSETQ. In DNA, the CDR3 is TGCGCCAGCAGCTTTACTAGCGGGGGATATGAGCAGTTCTTC. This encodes CASSFTSGGYEQFF.

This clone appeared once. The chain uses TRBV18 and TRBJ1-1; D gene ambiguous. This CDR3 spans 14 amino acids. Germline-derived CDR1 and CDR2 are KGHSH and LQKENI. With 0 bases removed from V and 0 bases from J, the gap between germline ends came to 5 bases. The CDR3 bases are TGTGCCAGCTCACCACCAAGCGTGAACACTGAAGCTTTCTTT. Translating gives CASSPPSVNTEAFF. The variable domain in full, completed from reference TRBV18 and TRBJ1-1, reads NAGVMQNPRHLVRRRGQEARLRCSPMKGHSHVYWYRQLPEEGLKFMVYLQKENIIDESGMPKERFSAEFPKEGPSILRIQQVVRGDSAAYFCASSPPSVNTEAFFGQGTRLTVV.

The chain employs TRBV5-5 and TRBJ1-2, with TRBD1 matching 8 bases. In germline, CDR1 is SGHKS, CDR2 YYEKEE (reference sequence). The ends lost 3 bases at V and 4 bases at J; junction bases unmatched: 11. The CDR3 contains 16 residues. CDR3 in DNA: TGTGCCAGCAGCTCCGAGGACAGGGCCCAATTCTATGGCTACACCTTC. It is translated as CASSSEDRAQFYGYTF.

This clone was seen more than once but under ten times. The CDR3 DNA follows: TGTGCCATCAGCCGGGACAGGGGAGGGAATGAAAAACTGTTTTTT. It codes for CAISRDRGGNEKLFF. The chain joins TRBV10-3 to TRBJ1-4, with TRBD1 identical over 10 bases. Per the germline V gene, CDR1 is ENHRY and CDR2 is SYGVKD. CDR3 size: 15 residues. With V trimmed by 6 bases and J by 5 bases, 6 bases remained unmatched.